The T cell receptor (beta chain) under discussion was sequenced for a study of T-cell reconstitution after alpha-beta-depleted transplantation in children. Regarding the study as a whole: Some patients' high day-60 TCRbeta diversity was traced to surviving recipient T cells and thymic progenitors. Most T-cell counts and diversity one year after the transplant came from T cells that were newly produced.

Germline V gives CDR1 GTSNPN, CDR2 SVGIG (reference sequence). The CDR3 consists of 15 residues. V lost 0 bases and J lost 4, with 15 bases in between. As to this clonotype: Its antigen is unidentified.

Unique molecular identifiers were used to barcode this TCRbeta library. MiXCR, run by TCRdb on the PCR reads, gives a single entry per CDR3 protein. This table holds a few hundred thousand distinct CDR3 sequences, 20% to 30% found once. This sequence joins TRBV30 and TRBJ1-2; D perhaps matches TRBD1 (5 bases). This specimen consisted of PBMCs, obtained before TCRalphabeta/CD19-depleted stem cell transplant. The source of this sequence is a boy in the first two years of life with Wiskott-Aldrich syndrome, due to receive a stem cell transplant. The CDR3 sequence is CAWSVLPQGVYGYTF. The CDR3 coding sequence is TGTGCCTGGAGTGTACTACCGCAGGGAGTCTATGGCTACACCTTC.